This T cell receptor beta chain comes out of a study of T-cell reconstitution after alpha-beta-depleted transplantation in children. The CDR3 runs 15 residues. Unmatched junction bases numbered 1, after V lost 1 base and J lost 1 base. CDR1 and CDR2 from the germline V gene are SGHRS and YFSETQ. It was with unique molecular identifiers that the TCRbeta library was prepared. MiXCR was run by TCRdb on the PCR reads, yielding one entry per CDR3 protein. The sample holds under 140,000 distinct CDR3 sequences, approximately 10% seen once. This clonotype has at least ten counts. This receptor was obtained from a human donor who donated a stem cell graft to a child with acute lymphoblastic leukemia. The rearrangement joins TRBV5-1 to TRBJ2-2; 7 bases agree with TRBD2. Sequencing used PBMCs from the stem cell graft donor, obtained from the stem cell graft. The CDR3 DNA follows: TGCGCCAGCAGCTTGACGGGGGGGAACACCGGGGAGCTGTTTTTT. It translates to CASSLTGGNTGELFF.